These T cell receptor beta chains were read from a single sample in a study of blood T cells in healthy people across ages. TCRdb ran MiXCR on the 5' RACE reads and lists one entry per CDR3 protein. Found here are over a million distinct CDR3 sequences, under 55% of them singletons; the top ten hold approximately 19%. The sample consisted of blood. The origin of the receptors is a woman aged 55-69 years in good health. The conserved cysteine and the conserved F or W are not part of the CDR3 here. A D gene is named only where the DNA matches it firmly.

v_call: TRBV2; j_call: TRBJ2-4; d_call: .; cdr3_aa: ASRPETPGIQY
v_call: TRBV12-3/TRBV12-4; j_call: TRBJ1-1; d_call: TRBD1; cdr3_aa: ASSLAGTGRDEAF
v_call: TRBV25-1; j_call: TRBJ2-2; d_call: TRBD1; cdr3_aa: ASSGRGGQGTTGELF
v_call: TRBV18; j_call: .; d_call: .; cdr3_aa: ASSPLFGDEQY
v_call: TRBV7-9; j_call: TRBJ2-5; d_call: .; cdr3_aa: ASSLAVKETQY
v_call: TRBV20-1; j_call: .; d_call: TRBD2; cdr3_aa: SAREVSGRRYNEQY
v_call: TRBV29-1; j_call: TRBJ2-1; d_call: .; cdr3_aa: SVEALYEQF
v_call: TRBV11-3; j_call: TRBJ2-1; d_call: .; cdr3_aa: ASSPGPQNEQF
v_call: TRBV15; j_call: TRBJ2-3; d_call: TRBD1; cdr3_aa: ATSRTDRGPTDTQY
v_call: TRBV7-3; j_call: TRBJ2-1; d_call: TRBD2; cdr3_aa: ANSHFGGSSYNEQF
v_call: TRBV10-3; j_call: .; d_call: .; cdr3_aa: AISGTAVQETQF
v_call: TRBV20-1; j_call: TRBJ1-2; d_call: .; cdr3_aa: SAEDTQTRGYGYT
v_call: TRBV7-2; j_call: TRBJ2-1; d_call: TRBD2; cdr3_aa: ASSLGLAGGPSNEQF
v_call: TRBV29-1; j_call: TRBJ1-2; d_call: .; cdr3_aa: SVDQEYGYT
v_call: TRBV20-1; j_call: .; d_call: .; cdr3_aa: SARENDMTGGNEETQY
v_call: TRBV20-1; j_call: TRBJ2-3; d_call: .; cdr3_aa: SARIPWSSDTQY
v_call: TRBV5-1; j_call: TRBJ2-7; d_call: TRBD1; cdr3_aa: ASSLTGQRSYEQY
v_call: TRBV27; j_call: TRBJ2-3; d_call: .; cdr3_aa: ASSSPGSQRDTQY
v_call: TRBV7-2; j_call: TRBJ2-3; d_call: .; cdr3_aa: ASSYGFRGTGTDTQY
v_call: TRBV14; j_call: TRBJ2-7; d_call: TRBD1; cdr3_aa: ASSRQGLTYEQY
v_call: TRBV11-2; j_call: TRBJ2-1; d_call: .; cdr3_aa: ADSGWIGNTGELF
v_call: TRBV2; j_call: TRBJ2-7; d_call: .; cdr3_aa: ASSEADDRSTNEQY
v_call: TRBV30; j_call: TRBJ2-3; d_call: TRBD1; cdr3_aa: ACSKDRVTSTDTQY
v_call: TRBV6-2/TRBV6-3; j_call: TRBJ2-5; d_call: .; cdr3_aa: ASSFLQGETQY